A single sample is the source of the 22 T cell receptor beta chains below, sequenced in a study of T-cell reconstitution after alpha-beta-depleted transplantation in children. Unique molecular identifiers were incorporated when the TCRbeta library was constructed. A single record per CDR3 protein comes from TCRdb applying MiXCR to the PCR reads. The sample carries 200,000 or so distinct CDR3 sequences, 6.3% recorded once. Source: PBMCs, taken before TCRalphabeta/CD19-depleted stem cell transplant. These TCRs come from a girl younger than two with combined immunodeficiency, due to receive a stem cell transplant.

This clonotype was recorded many times. The chain uses TRBV5-1 and TRBJ2-7; tentatively, D is TRBD1 or TRBD2 (5 bases each). Trimming cost V 2 bases and J 0 bases, with 9 bases left between them. CDR1 is SGHRS, CDR2 YFSETQ, per germline. There are 14 residues in the CDR3. In nucleotides, the CDR3 is TGCGCCAGCAGCTTAGGGACGGACTCCTACGAGCAGTACTTC. Encoded protein: CASSLGTDSYEQYF.

This clonotype has a count of ten or more. The chain carries TRBV7-6 and TRBJ2-1; unclear D gene. The CDR3 has 11 amino acids. With 2 bases removed from V and 9 bases from J, the gap between germline ends came to 5 bases. CDR1 and CDR2 (germline): SGHVS, FNYEAQ. CDR3 bases: TGTGCCAGCAGCTTATCGACTGAGCAGTTCTTC. Amino acids: CASSLSTEQFF.

About this clonotype: In this CDR3 the conserved last residue, phenylalanine or tryptophan, is missing, so a read error is likely. The CDR3 region is CASSPGTNSGELFC. CDR3 DNA sequence: TGTGCCAGCAGCCCCGGGACAAACTCCGGGGAGCTGTTTTGT. The genes are TRBV28 and TRBJ2-2, with a possible D match to TRBD1 (6 bases). V was pared by 6 bases and J by 6 bases, with 14 bases between. The CDR3 extends over 14 amino acids. Per germline, CDR1 MDHEN and CDR2 SYDVKM.

This clonotype came up many times. The V and J genes are TRBV5-1 and TRBJ2-3; 7 nucleotides match TRBD2. This CDR3 comprises 16 residues. Germline V CDR1 and CDR2: SGHRS, YFSETQ. J lost 2 bases, V lost 5 bases, and 11 bases had no gene match. CDR3 DNA: TGCGCCAGCAGATGGGACCAGCGGGACCCCACAGATACGCAGTATTTT. It specifies CASRWDQRDPTDTQYF.

There are many counts of this clonotype. The genes are TRBV9 and TRBJ2-6, with D unresolved. Germline values: CDR1 SGDLS, CDR2 YYNGEE. The ends were cut back, 2 bases at V and 0 bases at J, with 0 bases in the middle. This CDR3 spans 13 amino acids. CDR3 amino acids: CASSVSGANVLTF. CDR3 coding DNA: TGTGCCAGCAGCGTCTCTGGGGCCAACGTCCTGACTTTC.

Details on this clonotype: The junction shows a germline mismatch at one end, possibly a read error. This rearrangement joins TRBV7-9 to TRBJ1-2; 7 positions match TRBD1. The CDR3 has 16 residues. The germline gives CDR1 SEHNR, CDR2 FQNEAQ (reference sequence). The chain's CDR3 is CASSSKSRDSSLQIAF. CDR3 nucleotide sequence: TGTGCCAGCAGCTCCAAATCCCGGGACAGCTCTCTTCAAATCGCCTTC.

At least ten counts were recorded for this clonotype. The V and J genes are TRBV2 and TRBJ2-3, with no clear D. The CDR3 has 10 residues. Trimming cost V 5 bases and J 9 bases, with 6 bases left between them. From germline, CDR1 is SNHLY and CDR2 FYNNEI. The CDR3 bases are TGTGCCAGCAGTCGCAGCACGCAGTATTTT. Translated, it gives CASSRSTQYF.

For this clonotype: The junction departs from the called germline gene at one end, perhaps through a read error. The chain couples TRBV3-1 to TRBJ1-6, with D unclear. Germline V gene data show CDR1 as LGHDT and CDR2 as YNNKEL (reference sequence). The CDR3 covers 15 residues. CDR3 amino acids: CASCQGTWVASPLHF. The CDR3 DNA follows: TGTGCCAGCTGCCAAGGAACCTGGGTAGCATCACCCCTCCACTTT.

This clonotype was found many times. CDR3 in DNA: TGCGCCAGCAGCTTGGTTGACAGATCGAACACCGGGGAGCTGTTTTTT. This sequence encodes CASSLVDRSNTGELFF. This rearrangement joins TRBV5-1 to TRBJ2-2; maybe TRBD1 (5 bases). The germline V and J ends were trimmed by 0 bases and 0 bases, with 9 bases remaining between them. Germline V gene data show CDR1 as SGHRS and CDR2 as YFSETQ. There are 16 residues in the CDR3. Full variable domain (missing parts from reference TRBV5-1 and TRBJ2-2): KAGVTQTPRYLIKTRGQQVTLSCSPISGHRSVSWYQQTPGQGLQFLFEYFSETQRNKGNFPGRFSGRQFSNSRSEMNVSTLELGDSALYLCASSLVDRSNTGELFFGEGSRLTVL.

There are many counts of this clonotype. The junction departs from the called germline gene at one end, perhaps through a read error. The chain joins TRBV7-7 to TRBJ2-1; possibly TRBD2 for D (6 bases). Per germline, CDR1 SSHAT and CDR2 FNYEAQ (reference sequence). The CDR3 consists of 15 residues. CDR3: CASSPDWGAGNEQFF. The CDR3 nucleotides read TGTGCTAGCAGCCCAGACTGGGGCGCGGGGAATGAGCAGTTCTTC.

This clonotype turned up a few times. This sequence joins TRBV6-1 and TRBJ2-2; possibly TRBD1 for D (6 bases). In germline, CDR1 is MNHNS, CDR2 SASEGT. The CDR3 totals 19 residues. V lost 5 bases and J lost 0, with 22 bases in between. The CDR3 DNA is TGTGCCAGCAGTCCTCAGACAGGCTATCTTAATGCGAACACCGGGGAGCTGTTTTTT. As protein: CASSPQTGYLNANTGELFF.

A word on this clonotype: It may be a read error: a sequence one base away is much more abundant. The chain is built from TRBV20-1 and TRBJ2-2, with D perhaps matching TRBD2 (5 bases). The V gene's germline CDR1 is DFQATT and CDR2 SNEGSKA (reference sequence). This CDR3 contains 17 residues. The CDR3 sequence: CCARAGQAAWAVGELFF. The CDR3 DNA follows: TGCTGTGCTAGAGCCGGTCAAGCGGCCTGGGCCGTTGGGGAGCTGTTTTTT.

The sample holds many counts of this clonotype. The chain couples TRBV12-3 or TRBV12-4 to TRBJ2-1; tentatively, D is TRBD2 (6 bases). The CDR3 sequence is 14 residues long. Trimming pared 8 bases from V and 6 bases from J, leaving 17 bases between. DNA of the CDR3: TGTGCCAGCCTCCCAGGGCTAGCGAGCAATGAGCAGTTCTTC. This translates into CASLPGLASNEQFF.

This clonotype has at least ten counts. This chain links TRBV4-2 with TRBJ2-3, with D unclear. Trimming pared 0 bases from V and 0 bases from J, leaving 13 bases between. Germline loops: CDR1 LGHNA, CDR2 YNFKEQ. This CDR3 region has 17 residues. CDR3 protein: CASSQERSFQSTDTQYF. The CDR3 region has the DNA TGTGCCAGCAGCCAAGAGAGGTCCTTCCAAAGCACAGATACGCAGTATTTT.

This clonotype was observed at least ten times. J is TRBJ2-4 and V is TRBV20-1; tentative D call: TRBD2 (6 bases). Germline V gives CDR1 DFQATT, CDR2 SNEGSKA (reference sequence). There are 15 residues in the CDR3. V gave up 4 bases and J gave up 1 base, with 14 bases separating them. CDR3 residues: CSATTDYSAKNIQYF. The CDR3 nucleotides read TGCAGTGCTACGACGGACTACTCGGCCAAAAACATTCAGTACTTC.

The table lists this clonotype with many counts. V and J are TRBV10-3 and TRBJ2-7; D is unresolved. The germline V gene has CDR1 ENHRY and CDR2 SYGVKD. Trimming removed 0 bases from V and 2 bases from J, with 11 bases in between. CDR3 length equals 15 residues. The CDR3 coding sequence is TGTGCCATCAGTGAGTCCGGCGGAACGCCCTACGAGCAGTACTTC. This translates into CAISESGGTPYEQYF.

The chain employs TRBV7-9 and TRBJ2-7, with 8 bases identical to TRBD1. The CDR3 consists of 15 residues. CDR1 is SEHNR, CDR2 FQNEAQ, per germline (reference sequence). V was pared by 5 bases and J by 1 base, with 7 bases of the junction left unmatched. The CDR3 sequence is CASSVQGGKSYEQYF. The DNA of the CDR3 is TGTGCCAGCAGCGTACAGGGGGGCAAGTCCTACGAGCAGTACTTC.

Ten or more counts support this clonotype. The J gene is TRBJ2-1, the V gene TRBV4-3; 10 positions agree with TRBD2. The CDR3 runs 17 residues. Germline V gives CDR1 LGHNA, CDR2 YSLEER. The J segment lost 6 bases and the V segment lost 4 bases, leaving 12 bases of the junction unmatched. The CDR3: CASSPHPGLAQANEQFF. The CDR3 DNA is TGCGCCAGCAGCCCCCACCCGGGACTAGCGCAAGCCAATGAGCAGTTCTTC.

This clonotype showed up many times. The chain is built from TRBV7-2 and TRBJ2-1; D call uncertain. CDR3 length: 13 amino acids. Trimming took off 0 bases at V and 8 bases at J, with 8 bases between the two ends. Germline CDR1 reads SGHTA; CDR2 reads FQGNSA. CDR3 sequence reads: CASSLARWDEQFF. The CDR3 coding sequence is TGTGCCAGCAGCTTAGCCAGGTGGGATGAGCAGTTCTTC.

The J gene is TRBJ2-5, the V gene TRBV10-3; tentative D call: TRBD1 (6 bases). Trimming pared 8 bases from V and 5 bases from J, leaving 45 bases between. The CDR3 runs 23 residues. The germline V gene has CDR1 ENHRY and CDR2 SYGVKD. The CDR3 nucleotides read TGTGCCATCCCGCCGAGGGTCAGGGGAAGAAGTAGAGAAGGGGTAGAGTGGAGGGAGACCCAGTACTTC. It encodes CAIPPRVRGRSREGVEWRETQYF.

This clonotype has a count of ten or more. The chain recombines TRBV20-1 with TRBJ2-2, with TRBD1 matching over 8 bases. The length of the CDR3 is 13 residues. V lost 5 bases, J lost 5 bases, and 4 bases stayed unmatched. CDR1 and CDR2 from the germline V gene are DFQATT and SNEGSKA (reference sequence). DNA for the CDR3: TGCAGTGCTCCGAGACAGGGGACCGGGGAGCTGTTTTTT. It is translated as CSAPRQGTGELFF.

This clonotype was detected ten times or more. J is TRBJ1-2 and V is TRBV4-2; TRBD1 might be the D (6 bases). The CDR3 length is 17 residues. Per germline, CDR1 LGHNA and CDR2 YNFKEQ. V was shortened by 3 bases and J by 3 bases, with 20 bases between the two germline ends. Here the CDR3 DNA reads TGTGCCAGCAGCCATCAGCCGTTCGGGGGCGGGTACTATGGCTACACCTTC. The encoded protein is CASSHQPFGGGYYGYTF.